Listed below are T cell receptor beta chains from one sample, sequenced in a study of T-cell memory formation after mild COVID-19. TCRdb reanalysed the 5' RACE reads using MiXCR and keeps one entry per CDR3 protein. The sample carries fewer than 95,000 distinct CDR3 sequences, roughly 16% recorded once. Sequencing was done on a sample of PBMCs or a T cell subset sorted from them (not recorded which). The source of these receptors is a man aged 18-30 years who had mild COVID-19 (a few samples of this study predate the infection). Cell type and time point are not known. The CDR3 runs from the conserved cysteine through the conserved F or W. D genes are given only for firm matches. Some rows have no size entry. The others give once, few or many, or a class for an expanded clone.

size	J	V	D	DNA	CDR3
NA	TRBJ2-2	TRBV7-8	TRBD1	TGTGCCAGCAGTCAATCGGGGACAGTGGACACCGGGGAGCTGTTTTTT	CASSQSGTVDTGELFF
NA	TRBJ1-1	TRBV6-2/TRBV6-3	NA	TGTGCCAGCAGTTACTCGTCGGGGCTCTTGGACACTGAAGCTTTCTTT	CASSYSSGLLDTEAFF
NA	TRBJ2-7	TRBV7-7	NA	TGTGCCAGCAGCTTAGCGCCGGCTCCCTCCTACGAGCAGTACTTC	CASSLAPAPSYEQYF
NA	TRBJ1-1	TRBV12-5	NA	TGTGCTAGTGGTTTGGTACGGGCAGGGACGCCTGAAGCTTTCTTT	CASGLVRAGTPEAFF
NA	TRBJ2-3	TRBV7-2	TRBD2	TGTGCCAGCAGCTTACCTAGCGGGGGGGATGATACGCAGTATTTT	CASSLPSGGDDTQYF
many	TRBJ2-6	TRBV5-5	TRBD1	TGTGCCAGCAGCGTCGTCCCGGGACAGGCTTCAAGGTCTGGGGCCAACGTCCTGACTTTC	CASSVVPGQASRSGANVLTF
NA	TRBJ1-1	TRBV19	TRBD1	TGTGCCAGTAGCACAGGGGCTGAAGCTTTCTTT	CASSTGAEAFF
few	TRBJ1-2	TRBV29-1	NA	TGCAGCGTTGAAAGGGGCTATGGCTACACCTTC	CSVERGYGYTF
few	TRBJ2-3	TRBV20-1	TRBD1	TGCAGTGCTAGAAACACCGGGACAGGGCCCACAGATACGCAGTATTTT	CSARNTGTGPTDTQYF
few	TRBJ1-6	TRBV7-3	NA	TGTGCCAGCAGCTTAGGCGTCTATTCACCCCTCCACTTT	CASSLGVYSPLHF
NA	TRBJ2-7	TRBV7-9	TRBD2	TGTGCCAGCGCTTTAGCGGGGACCTACGAGCAGTACTTC	CASALAGTYEQYF
many	TRBJ2-7	TRBV11-3	NA	TGTGCCAGCAGCACCCGGGACGGAGACGAGCAGTACTTC	CASSTRDGDEQYF
few	TRBJ2-7	TRBV20-1	TRBD2	TGCAGTGCTAGAGACCTAGCGGGGGGGCACGAGCAGTACTTC	CSARDLAGGHEQYF
few	TRBJ2-7	TRBV12-3/TRBV12-4	NA	TGTGCCAGCAGTTTATCTCCCGGCTACGAGCAGTACTTC	CASSLSPGYEQYF
NA	TRBJ2-5	TRBV6-5	NA	TGTGCCAGCAGTCCCAAGGGTAGGGGGTGGCGAGAGACCCAGTACTTC	CASSPKGRGWRETQYF
once	TRBJ1-1	TRBV30	TRBD1	TGTGCCTGGAGCCAGACAGGGGGCACTGAAGCTTTCTTT	CAWSQTGGTEAFF
NA	TRBJ2-3	TRBV27	TRBD2	TGTGCCAGCAGTCCATATAGCGGGGGGCGAAGCACAGATACGCAGTATTTT	CASSPYSGGRSTDTQYF
NA	TRBJ1-2	TRBV4-2	NA	TGTGCCAGCAGCGAAGAATGGGATCGAGGTGGCTATGGCTACACCTTC	CASSEEWDRGGYGYTF
NA	TRBJ1-3	TRBV2	TRBD1	TGTGCCAGCAAGACAGACAGGGGACGAGGAAACACCATATATTTT	CASKTDRGRGNTIYF
many	TRBJ2-2	TRBV6-4	TRBD1	TGTGCCAGCAGTGACAAGACAGGGGGCCCCGGGGAGCTGTTTTTT	CASSDKTGGPGELFF
NA	TRBJ2-5	TRBV7-3	NA	TGTGCCAGCAGCTCGCTTGAGGGACGGCAAGAGACCCAGTACTTC	CASSSLEGRQETQYF
NA	TRBJ2-7	TRBV7-9	NA	TGTGCCAGCAACCTAAAGGGGGGCCACGAGCAGTACTTC	CASNLKGGHEQYF
NA	TRBJ1-1	TRBV29-1	NA	TGCAGCGTTGTCAGTGGACAGACTGAAGCTTTCTTT	CSVVSGQTEAFF
few	TRBJ1-1	TRBV6-6	NA	TGTGCCAGCAGTTATGTGTTGAACACTGAAGCTTTCTTT	CASSYVLNTEAFF
few	TRBJ2-7	TRBV12-3/TRBV12-4	NA	TGTGCCAGCAGTTTATCTAGGGGCCACGAGCAGTACTTC	CASSLSRGHEQYF
NA	TRBJ2-2	TRBV6-2/TRBV6-3	NA	TGTGCCAGCAGACCCGGGCCCGGGGAGCTGTTTTTT	CASRPGPGELFF
many	TRBJ2-1	TRBV20-1	TRBD2	TGCAGTGCACTCAGCGGGGGACACTCCTACAATGAGCAGTTCTTC	CSALSGGHSYNEQFF
many	TRBJ2-1	TRBV4-1	NA	TGCGCCAGCAGCAAAGGACGAGACCTCTACAATGAGCAGTTCTTC	CASSKGRDLYNEQFF
few	TRBJ1-5	TRBV6-2/TRBV6-3	NA	TGTGCCAGCAGCCCTGCGGAGGGAGTACAGCCCCAGCATTTT	CASSPAEGVQPQHF
NA	TRBJ2-2	TRBV6-6	NA	TGTGCCAGCAGGTTAGGGATCAACACCGGGGAGCTGTTTTTT	CASRLGINTGELFF
few	TRBJ1-4	TRBV6-6	TRBD1	TGTGCCAGCACGAAGACAGGGGGGGGTGAAAAACTGTTTTTT	CASTKTGGGEKLFF
NA	TRBJ2-1	TRBV7-9	TRBD2	TGTGCCAGCAGCTCCCGACTAGCGGGGGGCAGAACTAGCTCCTACAATGAGCAGTTCTTC	CASSSRLAGGRTSSYNEQFF
few	TRBJ2-5	TRBV7-8	NA	TGTGCCAGCAGCTCCCCTCCTGTGGCGGGGAGACAAGAGACCCAGTACTTC	CASSSPPVAGRQETQYF
few	TRBJ1-4	TRBV11-2	NA	TGTGCCAGCAGCTTTTGGGGGGGAACGGCAACTAATGAAAAACTGTTTTTT	CASSFWGGTATNEKLFF
NA	TRBJ2-3	TRBV5-6	NA	TGTGCCAGCAGCTTGGTAGCCGGGTCCGATACGCAGTATTTT	CASSLVAGSDTQYF
large	TRBJ2-2	TRBV12-3/TRBV12-4	NA	TGTGCCAGCACACACCTTCGGAACATCAACACCGGGGAGCTGTTTTTT	CASTHLRNINTGELFF
NA	TRBJ2-2	TRBV29-1	NA	TGCAGCGTTGAATTAGGGCAGGGGGGCACCGGGGAGCTGTTTTTT	CSVELGQGGTGELFF
NA	TRBJ2-1	TRBV7-8	TRBD2	TGTGCCAGCAGCCCGACGTCCGGGACTACGTTGGTTTACGAGCAGTTCTTC	CASSPTSGTTLVYEQFF
NA	TRBJ1-2	TRBV7-8	NA	TGTGCCAGCAGCTTACCTACAGGGAGTACCGACTATGGCTACACCTTC	CASSLPTGSTDYGYTF
few	TRBJ2-7	TRBV12-3/TRBV12-4	NA	TGTGCCAGCAGTTTGCAGGGATATCACGAGCAGTACTTC	CASSLQGYHEQYF
few	TRBJ1-1	TRBV4-1	TRBD1	TGCGCCAGCAGCCAAGAGCAGGGACAGGGGACCACTGAAGCTTTCTTT	CASSQEQGQGTTEAFF
NA	TRBJ2-3	TRBV19	NA	TGTGCCAGTAGACCCCCGGGATCCTGGAGGTCGGATACGCAGTATTTT	CASRPPGSWRSDTQYF
many	TRBJ2-1	TRBV29-1	NA	TGCAGCGCCTACGGGAGCTCCTACAATGAGCAGTTCTTC	CSAYGSSYNEQFF
few	TRBJ2-2	TRBV12-3/TRBV12-4	TRBD2	TGTGCCAGCAGTTTTTCCAGCGGGGGTCAAAACACCGGGGAGCTGTTTTTT	CASSFSSGGQNTGELFF
NA	TRBJ1-2	TRBV24-1	NA	TGTGCCACCAGTTATTTTGGTTCGAGCTACACCTTC	CATSYFGSSYTF
NA	TRBJ1-4	TRBV9	NA	TGTGCCAGCAGCGTAGAGGGAACCCCAGCAACTAATGAAAAACTGTTTTTT	CASSVEGTPATNEKLFF
many	TRBJ2-1	TRBV24-1	NA	TGTGCCACCAGTGAAAGAGGGGGGAGCTCCTACAATGAGCAGTTCTTC	CATSERGGSSYNEQFF
few	TRBJ2-7	TRBV5-1	NA	TGCGCCAGCAGCTTTCGGGGCCAAAGCTACGAGCAGTACTTC	CASSFRGQSYEQYF
few	TRBJ1-5	TRBV6-5	NA	TGTGCCAGCGCCGAGAGTAGGGGACAGCCCCAGCATTTT	CASAESRGQPQHF
NA	TRBJ2-1	TRBV7-2	TRBD1	TGTGCCAGCAGTTTAGGGGACAGGGTACACGGCAATGAGCAGTTCTTC	CASSLGDRVHGNEQFF
NA	TRBJ2-6	TRBV4-2	NA	TGTGCCAGCAGCCCAGTAAGTCTCATCAGGGACTCTGGGGCCAACGTCCTGACTTTC	CASSPVSLIRDSGANVLTF
few	TRBJ2-6	TRBV20-1	NA	TGCAGTGCCGGTGGAGGGGAGGCTGGGGCCAACGTCCTGACTTTC	CSAGGGEAGANVLTF
once	TRBJ2-1	TRBV9	TRBD2	TGTGCCAGCAGCTTACTAGCGGGGGGGCTCGATGAGCAGTTCTTC	CASSLLAGGLDEQFF
NA	TRBJ2-1	TRBV4-1	TRBD1	TGCGCCAGCAGCCAAGGACCGGGACAGGGGGCCGATGAGCAGTTCTTC	CASSQGPGQGADEQFF
NA	TRBJ1-2	TRBV28	NA	TGTGCCAGCAGTTCGGACGTCCACTATGGCTACACCTTC	CASSSDVHYGYTF